This T cell receptor (beta chain) is drawn from a study of graft-versus-host responses after intestinal transplantation. Trimming pared 5 bases from V and 4 bases from J, leaving 15 bases between. The CDR3 extends over 14 amino acids. Germline loops: CDR1 SEHNR, CDR2 FQNEAQ (reference sequence). TCRdb's table, derived via immunoSEQ multiplex PCR, lists solely in-frame clones and lacks some. Of roughly 120,000 clones listed, approximately 95% are singletons. About this clone: Antigen: not known.

The sample was unstimulated CD8+ T cells sorted from spleen or lymph node cells, taken before intestinal transplant. The source is a human donor who received an intestinal transplant. V and J are TRBV7-9 and TRBJ2-7; perhaps TRBD2 as D (7 bases). CDR3 loop: CASSPTGGAYEQYF. CDR3 DNA: TGTGCCAGCAGCCCTACGGGGGGCGCGTACGAGCAGTACTTC.